This T cell receptor beta chain was identified in a study of T cells in Graves' hyperthyroidism and ophthalmopathy. RNA transcripts gave rise to amplified TCR beta CDR3 regions. HTBI primers drove first-round RT-PCR of the TCR CDR3. TCRdb recomputed calls from the multiplex PCR reads with MiXCR, one row per CDR3 protein. The repertoire holds 650,000 to 700,000 distinct CDR3 sequences, with 17% as singletons. Between the trimmed V and J ends, which lost 7 bases and 2 bases, there was a span of 12 bases. The length of the CDR3 is 14 residues. The germline V gene encodes CDR1 MDHEN and CDR2 SYDVKM. This clonotype has a count of ten or more. Fresh peripheral blood, 7.5 to 10 ml of it, supplied the PBMCs.

Sequenced: blood. This TCR was recovered from a man between 45 and 60 years old with Graves' hyperthyroidism. This rearrangement joins TRBV28 to TRBJ1-5; maybe TRBD1 (5 bases). CDR3 sequence: CASIRGGGNQPQHF. Written as DNA, the CDR3 is TGTGCCAGCATAAGAGGAGGGGGCAATCAGCCCCAGCATTTT.